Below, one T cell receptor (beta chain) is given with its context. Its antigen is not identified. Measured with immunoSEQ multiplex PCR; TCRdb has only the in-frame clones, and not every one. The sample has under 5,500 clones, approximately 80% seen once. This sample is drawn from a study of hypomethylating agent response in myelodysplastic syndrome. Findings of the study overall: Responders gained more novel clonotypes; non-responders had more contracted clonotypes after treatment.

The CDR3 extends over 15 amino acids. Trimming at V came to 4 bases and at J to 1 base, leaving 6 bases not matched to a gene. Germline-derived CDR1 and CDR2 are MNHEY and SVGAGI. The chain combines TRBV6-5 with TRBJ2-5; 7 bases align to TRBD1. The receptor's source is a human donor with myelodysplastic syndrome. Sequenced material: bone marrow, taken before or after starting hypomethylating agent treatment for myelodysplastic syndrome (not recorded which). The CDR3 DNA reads TGTGCCAGCAGTTCTCTAAGGGACAGCCAAGAGACCCAGTACTTC. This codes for CASSSLRDSQETQYF.